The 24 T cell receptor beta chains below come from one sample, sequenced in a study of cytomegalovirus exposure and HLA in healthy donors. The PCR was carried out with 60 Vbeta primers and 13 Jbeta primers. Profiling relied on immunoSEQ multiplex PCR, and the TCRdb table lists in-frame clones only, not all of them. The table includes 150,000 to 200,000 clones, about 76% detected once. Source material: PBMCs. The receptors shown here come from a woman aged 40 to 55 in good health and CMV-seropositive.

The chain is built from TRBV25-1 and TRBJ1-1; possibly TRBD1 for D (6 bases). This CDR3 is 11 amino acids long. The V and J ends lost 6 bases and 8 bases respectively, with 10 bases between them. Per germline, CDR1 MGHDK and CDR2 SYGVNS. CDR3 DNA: TGTGCCAGCAGGTCCAGGGGCGAAGCTTTCTTT. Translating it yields CASRSRGEAFF.

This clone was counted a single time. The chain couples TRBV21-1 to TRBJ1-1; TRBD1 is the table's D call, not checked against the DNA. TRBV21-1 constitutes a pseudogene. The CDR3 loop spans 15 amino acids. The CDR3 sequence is CASSGRTGIWTEAFF. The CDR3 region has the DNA TGTGCCAGCAGCGGGCGAACAGGGATCTGGACTGAAGCTTTCTTT.

The CDR3 nucleotides are TGCGCCAGCAGCCAAGACATCCCGGGGGGGAATGAGCAGTTCTTC. Amino acid sequence: CASSQDIPGGNEQFF. This chain uses TRBV4-3 with TRBJ2-1; 8 nucleotides match TRBD2. CDR1 is LGHNA and CDR2 is YSLEER in the germline V gene. The CDR3 runs 15 residues. V dropped 0 bases and J dropped 7; count of bases not matched to a gene: 5.

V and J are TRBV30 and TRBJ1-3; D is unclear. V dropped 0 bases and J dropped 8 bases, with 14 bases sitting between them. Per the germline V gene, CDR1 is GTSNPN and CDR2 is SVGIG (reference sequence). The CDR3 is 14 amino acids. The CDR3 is CAWSVGGKVDTIYF. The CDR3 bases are TGTGCCTGGAGTGTCGGAGGAAAAGTGGACACCATATATTTT.

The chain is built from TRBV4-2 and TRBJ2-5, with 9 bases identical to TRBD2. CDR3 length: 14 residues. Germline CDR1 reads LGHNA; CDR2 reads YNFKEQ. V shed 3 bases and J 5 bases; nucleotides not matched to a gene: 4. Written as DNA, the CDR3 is TGTGCCAGCAGCCACGGACTAGCGTTTGAGACCCAGTACTTC. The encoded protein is CASSHGLAFETQYF.

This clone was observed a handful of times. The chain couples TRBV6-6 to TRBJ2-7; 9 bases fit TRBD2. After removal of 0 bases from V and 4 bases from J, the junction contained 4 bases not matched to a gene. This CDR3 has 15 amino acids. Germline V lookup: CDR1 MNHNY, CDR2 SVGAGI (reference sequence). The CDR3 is CASSYSAGGLYEQYF. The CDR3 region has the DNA TGTGCCAGCAGTTACTCGGCGGGGGGGCTGTACGAGCAGTACTTC.

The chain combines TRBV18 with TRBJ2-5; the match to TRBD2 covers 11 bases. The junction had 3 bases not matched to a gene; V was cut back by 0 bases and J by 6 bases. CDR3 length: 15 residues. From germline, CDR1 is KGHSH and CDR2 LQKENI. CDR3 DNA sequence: TGTGCCAGCTCACCACCACTAGCGGGGGCGAAGACCCAGTACTTC. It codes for CASSPPLAGAKTQYF.

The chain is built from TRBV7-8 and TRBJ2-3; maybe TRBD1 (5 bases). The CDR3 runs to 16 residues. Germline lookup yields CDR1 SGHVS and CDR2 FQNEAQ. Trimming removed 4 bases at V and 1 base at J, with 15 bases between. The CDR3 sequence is CASSSRRLTGTDTQYF. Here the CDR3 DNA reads TGTGCCAGCAGCTCCCGAAGATTGACAGGCACAGATACGCAGTATTTT.

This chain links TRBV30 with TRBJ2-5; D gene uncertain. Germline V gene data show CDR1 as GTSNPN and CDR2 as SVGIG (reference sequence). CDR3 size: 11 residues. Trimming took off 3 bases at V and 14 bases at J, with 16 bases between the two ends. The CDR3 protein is CAWRKAGSAYF. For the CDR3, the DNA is TGTGCCTGGAGGAAAGCAGGTTCAGCTTACTTC.

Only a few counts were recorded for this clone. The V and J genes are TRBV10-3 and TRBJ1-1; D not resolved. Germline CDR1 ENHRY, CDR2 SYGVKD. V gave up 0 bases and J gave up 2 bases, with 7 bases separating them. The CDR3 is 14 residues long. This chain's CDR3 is CAISESIGNTEAFF. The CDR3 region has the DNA TGTGCCATCAGTGAGTCGATCGGTAACACTGAAGCTTTCTTT.

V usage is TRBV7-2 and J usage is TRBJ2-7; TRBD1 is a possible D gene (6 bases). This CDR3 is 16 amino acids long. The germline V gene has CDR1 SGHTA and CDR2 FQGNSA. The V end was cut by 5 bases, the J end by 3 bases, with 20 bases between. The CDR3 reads CASSLVTGETGYEQYF. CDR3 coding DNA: TGTGCCAGCAGCCTTGTGACAGGAGAGACGGGCTACGAGCAGTACTTC.

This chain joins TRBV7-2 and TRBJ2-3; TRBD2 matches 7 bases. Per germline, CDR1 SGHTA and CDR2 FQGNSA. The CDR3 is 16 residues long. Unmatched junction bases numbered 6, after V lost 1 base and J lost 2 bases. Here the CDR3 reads CASSLVWGGITDTQYF. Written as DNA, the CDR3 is TGTGCCAGCAGCTTAGTCTGGGGGGGAATCACAGATACGCAGTATTTT.

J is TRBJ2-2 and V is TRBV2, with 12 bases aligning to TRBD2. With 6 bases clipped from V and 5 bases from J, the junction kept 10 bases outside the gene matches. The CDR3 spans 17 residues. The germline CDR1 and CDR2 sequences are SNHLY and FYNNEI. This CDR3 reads CASSATSGRKGTGELFF. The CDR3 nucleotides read TGTGCCAGCAGCGCGACTAGCGGGAGAAAGGGGACCGGGGAGCTGTTTTTT.

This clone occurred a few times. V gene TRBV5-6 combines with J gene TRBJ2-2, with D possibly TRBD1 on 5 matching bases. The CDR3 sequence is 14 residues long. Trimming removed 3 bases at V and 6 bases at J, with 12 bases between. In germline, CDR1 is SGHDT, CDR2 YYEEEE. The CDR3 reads CASSSVPGSGELFF. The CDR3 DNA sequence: TGTGCCAGCAGCTCGGTGCCAGGGTCCGGGGAGCTGTTTTTT.

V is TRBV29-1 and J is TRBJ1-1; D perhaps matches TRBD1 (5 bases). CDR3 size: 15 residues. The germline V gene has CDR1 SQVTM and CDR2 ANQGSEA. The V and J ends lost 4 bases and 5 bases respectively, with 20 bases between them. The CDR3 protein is CSVGEGEVKRTEAFF. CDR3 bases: TGCAGCGTTGGCGAAGGGGAGGTAAAGAGAACTGAAGCTTTCTTT.

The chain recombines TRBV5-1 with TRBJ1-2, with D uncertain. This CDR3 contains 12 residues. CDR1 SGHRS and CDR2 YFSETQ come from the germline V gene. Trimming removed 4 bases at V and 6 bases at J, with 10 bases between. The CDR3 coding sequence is TGCGCCAGCAGCCCTGACACAGATGGCTACACCTTC. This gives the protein CASSPDTDGYTF.

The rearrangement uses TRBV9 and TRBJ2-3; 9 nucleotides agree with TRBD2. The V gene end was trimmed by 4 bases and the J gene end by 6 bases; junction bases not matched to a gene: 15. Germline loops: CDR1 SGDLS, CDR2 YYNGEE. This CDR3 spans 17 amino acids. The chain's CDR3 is CASSQSASGVRGDTQYF. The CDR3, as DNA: TGTGCCAGCAGCCAGTCGGCTAGCGGGGTCCGAGGGGATACGCAGTATTTT.

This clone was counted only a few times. The CDR3 sequence: CASSTGTNYGYTF. CDR3 sequence (DNA): TGTGCCAGCTCCACAGGAACTAACTATGGCTACACCTTC. The chain has TRBV6-5 and TRBJ1-2; possibly TRBD1 for D (5 bases). V was shortened by 8 bases and J by 0 bases, with 10 bases between the two germline ends. Germline CDR1 MNHEY, CDR2 SVGAGI. CDR3 size: 13 residues.

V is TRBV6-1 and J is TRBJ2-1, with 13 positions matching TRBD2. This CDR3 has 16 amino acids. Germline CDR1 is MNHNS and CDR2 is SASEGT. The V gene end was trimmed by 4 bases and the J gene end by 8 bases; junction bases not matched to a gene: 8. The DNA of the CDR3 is TGTGCCAGCAGTGGGGGGACTAGCGGGAATTACGATGAGCAGTTCTTC. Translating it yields CASSGGTSGNYDEQFF.

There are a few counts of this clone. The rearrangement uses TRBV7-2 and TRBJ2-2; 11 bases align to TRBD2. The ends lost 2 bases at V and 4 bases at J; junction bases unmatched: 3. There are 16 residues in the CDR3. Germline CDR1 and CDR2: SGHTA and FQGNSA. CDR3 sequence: CASSLRLAGGTGELFF. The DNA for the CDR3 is TGTGCCAGCAGCTTAAGGCTAGCGGGAGGCACCGGGGAGCTGTTTTTT.

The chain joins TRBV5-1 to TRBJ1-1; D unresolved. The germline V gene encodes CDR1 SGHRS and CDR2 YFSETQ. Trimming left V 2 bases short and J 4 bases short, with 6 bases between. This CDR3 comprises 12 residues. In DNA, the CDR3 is TGCGCCAGCAGCTTTTCGGGCACTGAAGCTTTCTTT. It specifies CASSFSGTEAFF.

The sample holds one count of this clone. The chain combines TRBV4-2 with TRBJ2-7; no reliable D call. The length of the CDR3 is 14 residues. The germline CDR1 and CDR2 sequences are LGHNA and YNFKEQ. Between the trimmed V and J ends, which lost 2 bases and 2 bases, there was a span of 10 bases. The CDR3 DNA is TGTGCCAGCAGCCAAAGTTACTCGACCTACGAGCAGTACTTC. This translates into CASSQSYSTYEQYF.

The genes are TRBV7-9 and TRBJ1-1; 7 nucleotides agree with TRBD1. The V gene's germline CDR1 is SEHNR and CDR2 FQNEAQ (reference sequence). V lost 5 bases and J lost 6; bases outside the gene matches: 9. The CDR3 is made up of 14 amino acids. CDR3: CASSGEEGAAEAFF. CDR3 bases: TGTGCCAGCAGCGGGGAGGAGGGGGCGGCTGAAGCTTTCTTT.

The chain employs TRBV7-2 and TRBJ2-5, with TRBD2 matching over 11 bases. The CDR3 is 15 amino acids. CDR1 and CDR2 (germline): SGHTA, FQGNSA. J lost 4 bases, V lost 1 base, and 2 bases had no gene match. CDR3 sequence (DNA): TGTGCCAGCAGCTTAGTTAGCGGGGGGGTAGAGACCCAGTACTTC. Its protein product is CASSLVSGGVETQYF.